The next 27 T cell receptor beta chains were all read from a single sample in a study of regulatory T cells in long-lasting Graves disease. Investigators prepared the TCR beta libraries by applying iRepertoire HTBI primers and Arm-PCR of CDR3 regions. TCRdb independently ran MiXCR on the multiplex PCR reads; one entry per CDR3 protein. The sample has 350,000 to 550,000 distinct CDR3 sequences; 14% to 15% are singletons. Time point indicated: newly diagnosed GD, antithyroid drugs for less than 3 months. TCR sequences were obtained from RNA taken from PBMCs. Separately, the same data were catalogued under a study of T cells in Graves' hyperthyroidism and ophthalmopathy.

The sequenced sample was peripheral blood mononuclear cells (PBMCs), obtained at new diagnosis, from a patient treated with antithyroid drugs. These receptors were taken from a woman aged 30 to 39 with Graves disease.

The chain is built from TRBV7-9 and TRBJ1-1; unclear D gene. V was pared by 1 base and J by 0 bases, with 9 bases between. The CDR3 is made up of 15 amino acids. CDR1 SEHNR and CDR2 FQNEAQ come from the germline V gene (reference sequence). CDR3 protein: CASSLEIKMNTEAFF. The CDR3 nucleotides are TGTGCCAGCAGCTTAGAGATCAAAATGAACACTGAAGCTTTCTTT.

In this sample, this clonotype turned up many times. The chain has TRBV6-5 and TRBJ2-5, with 7 positions matching TRBD2. V lost 1 base and J lost 4; bases outside the gene matches: 6. This CDR3 comprises 15 residues. Looked up from germline, CDR1 is MNHEY and CDR2 is SVGAGI. This CDR3 is CASSYLAGEAETQYF. The DNA of the CDR3 is TGTGCCAGCAGTTACTTGGCGGGAGAGGCAGAGACCCAGTACTTC.

This clonotype was counted many times. The rearrangement uses TRBV6-2 or TRBV6-3 and TRBJ1-1, with TRBD1 as a possible D gene (5 bases). CDR3 length: 15 amino acids. V was pared by 4 bases and J by 4 bases, with 16 bases between. Germline CDR1 MNHEY, CDR2 SVGEGT. CDR3 bases: TGTGCCAGCAGTTCGGCGGGTTGGGGCGTCACTGAAGCTTTCTTT. This codes for CASSSAGWGVTEAFF.

The rearrangement uses TRBV20-1 and TRBJ2-2, with 8 nucleotides matching TRBD2. Germline CDR1 DFQATT, CDR2 SNEGSKA (reference sequence). The CDR3 totals 18 residues. J lost 0 bases, V lost 0 bases, and 9 bases had no gene match. The CDR3 loop is CSARDRRSGSANTGELFF. In DNA, the CDR3 is TGCAGTGCTAGAGATAGAAGAAGCGGGAGCGCGAACACCGGGGAGCTGTTTTTT.

This clonotype has a handful of counts. The chain couples TRBV4-1 to TRBJ2-3, with 9 bases fitting TRBD2. This CDR3 region has 16 residues. The V segment lost 5 bases and the J segment 3 bases; nucleotides outside the gene matches: 9. Germline CDR1 MGHRA, CDR2 YSYEKL. The CDR3 loop reads CASSKPQREATDTQYF. The CDR3 nucleotides are TGCGCCAGCAGCAAACCCCAGCGGGAGGCGACAGATACGCAGTATTTT.

The CDR3 DNA reads TGTGCCAGTAGGGTTAGGAATCAGCCCCAGCATTTT. Protein product: CASRVRNQPQHF. The chain carries TRBV19 and TRBJ1-5; D not resolved. The CDR3 totals 12 residues. CDR1 LNHDA and CDR2 SQIVND come from the germline V gene (reference sequence). V was pared by 6 bases and J by 4 bases, with 7 bases between.

CDR3 sequence (DNA): TGCAGCGTTAGTCGGCGCGTCGACAATGAGCAGTTCTTC. It codes for CSVSRRVDNEQFF. The rearrangement uses TRBV29-1 and TRBJ2-1; no reliable D call. This CDR3 spans 13 amino acids. Germline lookup yields CDR1 SQVTM and CDR2 ANQGSEA. Trimming took 5 bases from V and 5 from J, leaving 13 bases between them.

With regard to this clonotype: This may stem from a read error, because a much larger clone lies one nucleotide away. V is TRBV5-8 and J is TRBJ2-3; TRBD1 aligns across 7 bases. The DNA end is a closer match to TRBJ1-1, so the J assignment may be wrong. The CDR3 is made up of 13 amino acids. CDR1 and CDR2 (germline): SGHTS, YDEGEE. Here the CDR3 reads CASSSQGIQTAFF. Here the CDR3 DNA reads TGTGCCAGCAGTTCACAGGGGATTCAGACAGCTTTCTTT.

This clonotype was observed at least ten times. The gene calls are TRBV10-3 and TRBJ1-5; perhaps TRBD1 as D (6 bases). The CDR3 contains 13 residues. Germline loops: CDR1 ENHRY, CDR2 SYGVKD. Trimming shortened V by 8 bases and J by 3 bases, and 11 bases separated the two germline ends. The DNA for the CDR3 is TGTGCCATCGCAGGGGCTCACAATCAGCCCCAGCATTTT. It encodes CAIAGAHNQPQHF.

In its sample, this clonotype was seen many times. The J gene is TRBJ1-1, the V gene TRBV30; D not certain. The CDR3 runs to 12 residues. CDR1 is GTSNPN and CDR2 is SVGIG in the germline V gene (reference sequence). V gave up 2 bases and J gave up 6 bases, with 10 bases separating them. The CDR3 region has the DNA TGTGCCTGGAGTAGTCGGGTGGCTGAAGCTTTCTTT. It yields the protein CAWSSRVAEAFF. The full variable domain, its missing parts supplied by reference TRBV30 and TRBJ1-1, is SQTIHQWPATLVQPVGSPLSLECTVEGTSNPNLYWYRQAAGRGLQLLFYSVGIGQISSEVPQNLSASRPQDRQFILSSKKLLLSDSGFYLCAWSSRVAEAFFGQGTRLTVV.

CDR3 sequence (DNA): TGTGCCAGCAGCCAAGGTGAGGCTGGGGAGCAGTACTTC. It is translated as CASSQGEAGEQYF. V and J are TRBV12-3 or TRBV12-4 and TRBJ2-7; unclear D gene. V was pared by 6 bases and J by 7 bases, with 16 bases between. The CDR3 covers 13 residues.

This clonotype was seen ten or more times. V gene TRBV10-3 combines with J gene TRBJ2-1; D gene unclear. The V gene lost 4 bases and the J gene lost 0 bases, with 13 bases spanning the gap. CDR1 is ENHRY, CDR2 SYGVKD, per germline. The CDR3 has 16 amino acids. CDR3 nucleotide sequence: TGTGCCATCAGTGGACAACTCCTCGCCTCCTACAATGAGCAGTTCTTC. The encoded protein is CAISGQLLASYNEQFF.

This clonotype was picked up many times. The chain has TRBV3-1 and TRBJ2-7, with 7 nucleotides matching TRBD1. Germline-derived CDR1 and CDR2 are LGHDT and YNNKEL (reference sequence). Germline trimming cut 4 bases from V and 6 bases from J; bases unmatched to any gene: 9. CDR3 size: 14 residues. CDR3 DNA: TGTGCCAGCAGCCTGGGGGTAGGGGGCTCCGAGCAGTACTTC. This encodes CASSLGVGGSEQYF.

A note on this clonotype: This could be a read error, since a much larger clone is one nucleotide away. This chain joins TRBV29-1 and TRBJ2-3; TRBD2 matches 8 bases. V shed 6 bases, J shed 4 bases, and the junction held 21 bases outside the gene matches. CDR3 length: 18 amino acids. Germline values: CDR1 SQVTM, CDR2 ANQGSEA. DNA of the CDR3: TGCAGCGTGAGGACTTTTGCGGGAGGCCCCGAGGCGGCAGATACGCAGTATTTT. This sequence encodes CSVRTFAGGPEAADTQYF.

A note on this clonotype: A clone one base away is much larger, so this may be a read error. The chain joins TRBV6-2 or TRBV6-3 to TRBJ2-3; 13 positions match TRBD2. The CDR3 contains 16 residues. Germline loops: CDR1 MNHEY, CDR2 SVGEGT. V was pared by 6 bases and J by 2 bases, with 5 bases of the junction left unmatched. The CDR3 loop is CASSYGLAGDTDTQYF. The DNA of the CDR3 is TGTGCCAGCAGCTACGGACTAGCGGGAGACACAGATACGCAGTATTTT.

At least ten counts were recorded for this clonotype. This chain joins TRBV5-1 and TRBJ2-1; no firm D call. The germline gives CDR1 SGHRS, CDR2 YFSETQ. The length of the CDR3 is 15 residues. V gave up 4 bases and J gave up 0 bases, with 11 bases separating them. The CDR3 is CASSPDTSSYNEQFF. DNA for the CDR3: TGCGCCAGCAGCCCAGACACAAGCTCCTACAATGAGCAGTTCTTC.

There are a few counts of this clonotype. The chain is built from TRBV5-1 and TRBJ1-6; D is perhaps TRBD1 (5 bases). Per germline, CDR1 SGHRS and CDR2 YFSETQ. Trimming took 0 bases from V and 5 from J, leaving 12 bases between them. This CDR3 comprises 16 residues. The CDR3 nucleotides are TGCGCCAGCAGCTTGGTCGGGGGAAATAATAATTCACCCCTCCACTTT. It codes for CASSLVGGNNNSPLHF.

In its sample, this clonotype was seen many times. CDR3 region: CASSVTGGAPFF. The DNA for the CDR3 is TGTGCCAGCAGTGTGACAGGGGGCGCGCCTTTCTTT. The chain has TRBV2 and TRBJ1-1; 10 bases map to TRBD1. The J segment lost 12 bases and the V segment lost 4 bases, leaving 5 bases of the junction unmatched. The V gene's germline CDR1 is SNHLY and CDR2 FYNNEI. CDR3 length equals 12 residues.

The chain employs TRBV9 and TRBJ2-3; TRBD2 aligns across 8 bases. Germline V lookup: CDR1 SGDLS, CDR2 YYNGEE. The CDR3 totals 13 residues. Trimming removed 4 bases from V and 4 bases from J; junction bases left unmatched: 2. This CDR3 is CASSFGGADTQYF. Written as DNA, the CDR3 is TGTGCCAGCAGCTTCGGGGGGGCAGATACGCAGTATTTT.

This clonotype was detected ten times or more. V and J are TRBV2 and TRBJ1-1, with D unresolved. V was pared by 3 bases and J by 7 bases, with 6 bases between. This CDR3 is built from 11 residues. Germline V gene data show CDR1 as SNHLY and CDR2 as FYNNEI. CDR3 residues: CASSDAVEAFF. In DNA, the CDR3 is TGTGCCAGCAGTGATGCGGTTGAAGCTTTCTTT.

This chain links TRBV28 with TRBJ2-7; D gene ambiguous. Germline V gene sequence: CDR1 MDHEN, CDR2 SYDVKM. V was clipped by 6 bases and J by 6 bases, with 12 bases between them. The CDR3 is 12 amino acids. CDR3: CASRSRNGEQYF. In DNA, the CDR3 is TGTGCCAGCAGGTCCCGCAATGGCGAGCAGTACTTC.

As concerns this clonotype: A clone one base away is much larger, so this may be a read error. In this CDR3 the conserved last residue, phenylalanine or tryptophan, is missing, so a read error is likely. The rearrangement links TRBV3-1 to TRBJ2-1, with a weak D call TRBD2 (6 bases). The germline V and J ends were trimmed by 0 bases and 5 bases, with 11 bases remaining between them. In germline, CDR1 is LGHDT, CDR2 YNNKEL (reference sequence). The CDR3 contains 15 residues. The CDR3 loop reads CASSQDLTRHNEQFC. In DNA, the CDR3 is TGTGCCAGCAGCCAAGATCTGACTAGACACAATGAGCAGTTCTGC.

A few counts support this clonotype. This rearrangement joins TRBV7-8 to TRBJ2-7; 8 bases are a match to TRBD1. The CDR3 consists of 16 residues. V dropped 5 bases and J dropped 4; count of bases not matched to a gene: 13. The germline V gene encodes CDR1 SGHVS and CDR2 FQNEAQ. Written as DNA, the CDR3 is TGTGCCAGCAGCACGATGGACAGGGACAATGAGTACGAGCAGTACTTC. Translation: CASSTMDRDNEYEQYF.

This clonotype was observed many times. The V gene is TRBV12-3 or TRBV12-4, the J gene TRBJ2-7; 8 bases agree with TRBD2. The CDR3 loop spans 15 amino acids. J lost 4 bases, V lost 1 base, and 6 bases had no gene match. The CDR3 DNA reads as TGTGCCAGCAGTTTAGGAAGCGGGAGAGGGTACGAGCAGTACTTC. As protein: CASSLGSGRGYEQYF.

About this clonotype: A much larger clonotype is one base distant, so this may be a read error. The chain links TRBV5-1 to TRBJ2-1, with 10 bases aligning to TRBD2. The length of the CDR3 is 20 residues. CDR1 and CDR2 from the germline V gene are SGHRS and YFSETQ. The CDR3 loop reads CAISLAASGSPSKSYNEQFF. The DNA for the CDR3 is TGCGCCATCAGCTTGGCCGCTAGCGGGAGCCCCAGTAAATCCTACAATGAGCAGTTCTTC.

This clonotype was found a few times. This sequence joins TRBV9 and TRBJ2-3, with no clear D. The CDR3 contains 15 residues. The V end lost 5 bases, the J end lost 3 bases, and 16 bases lay between the germline ends. From germline, CDR1 is SGDLS and CDR2 YYNGEE. This chain's CDR3 is CASSDRLLPTDTQYF. CDR3 nucleotides: TGTGCCAGCAGTGATAGACTCCTCCCGACAGATACGCAGTATTTT. Filled out from reference TRBV9 and TRBJ2-3, the complete variable domain reads DSGVTQTPKHLITATGQRVTLRCSPRSGDLSVYWYQQSLDQGLQFLIQYYNGEERAKGNILERFSAQQFPDLHSELNLSSLELGDSALYFCASSDRLLPTDTQYFGPGTRLTVL.

This clonotype occurred a few times. This chain connects TRBV15 to TRBJ1-2; 9 positions match TRBD1. The CDR3 spans 15 residues. Germline V gene lookup returns CDR1 LNHNV and CDR2 YYDKDF (reference sequence). V was pared by 0 bases and J by 8 bases, with 7 bases of the junction left unmatched. The CDR3 here is CATSRDRGQGEGYTF. The CDR3 DNA reads as TGTGCCACCAGCAGAGACCGGGGACAGGGTGAAGGCTACACCTTC. Variable domain in full (rest from reference TRBV15 and TRBJ1-2): DAMVIQNPRYQVTQFGKPVTLSCSQTLNHNVMYWYQQKSSQAPKLLFHYYDKDFNNEADTPDNFQSRRPNTSFCFLDIRSPGLGDTAMYLCATSRDRGQGEGYTFGSGTRLTVV.